One and the same sample provided the 18 T cell receptor beta chains below, sequenced in a study of blood T cell repertoires in COVID-19. TCRdb's table, derived via immunoSEQ multiplex PCR, lists solely in-frame clones and lacks some. This table has about 110,000 clones, about 82% appearing once. Specimen: peripheral blood. These receptors were taken from an elderly man with COVID-19, enrolled during active disease.

The chain is built from TRBV15 and TRBJ1-6, with a weak D call TRBD1 (5 bases). This CDR3 region has 14 residues. Trimming left V 0 bases short and J 15 bases short, with 15 bases between. Germline CDR1 LNHNV, CDR2 YYDKDF (reference sequence). CDR3 coding DNA: TGTGCCACCAGCAGAGACCGGACAAGTGGGCACCTCCACTTT. This codes for CATSRDRTSGHLHF.

This clone has a handful of counts. The gene calls are TRBV28 and TRBJ2-3, with a possible D match to TRBD2 (5 bases). Trimming stripped 8 bases from V and 0 bases from J, with 15 bases between. This CDR3 contains 15 residues. Germline loops: CDR1 MDHEN, CDR2 SYDVKM. The CDR3 region has the DNA TGTGCCAGCTCTGGCGGAGCGGCCAGCACAGATACGCAGTATTTT. Amino acids: CASSGGAASTDTQYF.

The chain employs TRBV4-3 and TRBJ1-5; 10 nucleotides agree with TRBD1. Germline V gives CDR1 LGHNA, CDR2 YSLEER. This CDR3 region has 18 residues. After removal of 0 bases from V and 4 bases from J, the junction contained 9 bases not matched to a gene. The CDR3 loop reads CASSQDLTGTGANQPQHF. The CDR3 DNA is TGCGCCAGCAGCCAAGATTTAACAGGGACAGGGGCTAATCAGCCCCAGCATTTT.

The CDR3 DNA reads as TGTGCCAGCAGCTTAGGAGGGTCGGTACAGACACAAGAGACCCAGTACTTC. Translation: CASSLGGSVQTQETQYF. The chain recombines TRBV7-8 with TRBJ2-5; D is perhaps TRBD2 (5 bases). The V end lost 1 base, the J end lost 2 bases, and 17 bases lay between the germline ends. The CDR3 totals 17 residues. Germline values: CDR1 SGHVS, CDR2 FQNEAQ.

The chain uses TRBV3-1 (or the pseudogene TRBV3-2) and TRBJ1-2, with TRBD1 matching over 10 bases. The CDR3 runs 15 residues. With V trimmed by 1 base and J by 8 bases, 7 bases remained unmatched. Germline-derived CDR1 and CDR2 are LGHDT and YNNKEL (reference sequence). The CDR3 DNA follows: TGTGCCAGCAGCCAAGCCCCGACAGGGGGCTACGGCTACACCTTC. It is translated as CASSQAPTGGYGYTF.

J is TRBJ2-2 and V is TRBV2, with TRBD2 identical over 8 bases. V lost 6 bases to trimming and J lost 6 bases; unmatched junction nucleotides: 9. Germline CDR1 is SNHLY and CDR2 is FYNNEI. This CDR3 spans 15 amino acids. The CDR3 bases are TGTGCCAGCAGACGAGCGGGAGTGGGTTCCGGGGAGCTGTTTTTT. Amino acids: CASRRAGVGSGELFF.

This clone was recorded a few times. The genes are TRBV7-9 and TRBJ2-1, with no clear D. V lost 4 bases and J lost 10, with 8 bases in between. Germline CDR1 reads SEHNR; CDR2 reads FQNEAQ (reference sequence). The CDR3 covers 11 residues. The CDR3 DNA follows: TGTGCCAGCAGCTACGCCGGGGAGCAGTTCTTC. The encoded protein is CASSYAGEQFF. Variable domain in full (rest from reference TRBV7-9 and TRBJ2-1): DTGVSQNPRHKITKRGQNVTFRCDPISEHNRLYWYRQTLGQGPEFLTYFQNEAQLEKSRLLSDRFSAERPKGSFSTLEIQRTEQGDSAMYLCASSYAGEQFFGPGTRLTVL.

CDR3 sequence reads: CSVEMGLAGHFRNEQFF. The CDR3 region has the DNA TGCAGCGTTGAAATGGGCCTAGCGGGACACTTTCGGAATGAGCAGTTCTTC. V is TRBV29-1 and J is TRBJ2-1; TRBD2 aligns across 9 bases. This CDR3 is built from 17 residues. V shed 2 bases and J 7 bases; nucleotides not matched to a gene: 15. CDR1 is SQVTM, CDR2 ANQGSEA, per germline.

This chain connects TRBV6-2 or TRBV6-3 to TRBJ1-1, with 7 positions matching TRBD1. Per germline, CDR1 MNHEY and CDR2 SVGEGT. The CDR3 runs 14 residues. The junction had 13 bases not matched to a gene; V was cut back by 6 bases and J by 9 bases. CDR3 loop: CASSLQTGAYKAFF. CDR3 DNA sequence: TGTGCCAGCAGCCTACAAACAGGGGCCTATAAAGCTTTCTTT.

The chain has TRBV19 and TRBJ2-3; TRBD1 matches at 9 bases. CDR1 is LNHDA and CDR2 is SQIVND in the germline V gene (reference sequence). J gave up 2 bases and V 4 bases, and 7 bases lay outside the gene matches. This CDR3 spans 16 amino acids. CDR3 sequence reads: CASSSPRDRDTDTQYF. As DNA, the CDR3 is TGTGCCAGTAGTAGCCCGAGGGACAGGGACACAGATACGCAGTATTTT. The full variable domain, rest sourced from reference TRBV19 and TRBJ2-3, is DGGITQSPKYLFRKEGQNVTLSCEQNLNHDAMYWYRQDPGQGLRLIYYSQIVNDFQKGDIAEGYSVSREKKESFPLTVTSAQKNPTAFYLCASSSPRDRDTDTQYFGPGTRLTVL.

The V gene is TRBV7-2, the J gene TRBJ2-7; D not certain. Trimming stripped 1 base from V and 0 bases from J, with 10 bases between. Germline lookup yields CDR1 SGHTA and CDR2 FQGNSA. CDR3 size: 15 residues. CDR3 in amino acids: CASSLGVYHSYEQYF. The CDR3 DNA is TGTGCCAGCAGCTTAGGTGTCTACCACTCCTACGAGCAGTACTTC.

This clone showed up just a few times. The CDR3 nucleotides are TGTGCCAGCAGCCAAGATGGGACTAGCGGCGACAATGAGCAGTTCTTC. Amino acid sequence: CASSQDGTSGDNEQFF. The J gene is TRBJ2-1, the V gene TRBV4-2; 11 nucleotides line up with TRBD2. This CDR3 is 16 amino acids long. Germline CDR1 LGHNA, CDR2 YNFKEQ. V lost 0 bases, J lost 5 bases, and 3 bases stayed unmatched.

The chain joins TRBV24-1 to TRBJ1-2, with TRBD1 matching over 9 bases. Germline trimming cut 5 bases from V and 3 bases from J; bases unmatched to any gene: 3. The CDR3 length is 14 residues. Germline CDR1 and CDR2: KGHDR and SFDVKD. Here the CDR3 reads CATSATGGDYGYTF. The DNA for the CDR3 is TGTGCCACCAGTGCGACAGGGGGGGACTATGGCTACACCTTC.

The chain is built from TRBV6-6 and TRBJ2-5, with D possibly being TRBD1 (7 bases). The CDR3 is made up of 13 amino acids. V gave up 7 bases and J gave up 3 bases, with 12 bases separating them. Germline values: CDR1 MNHNY, CDR2 SVGAGI (reference sequence). The CDR3 nucleotides read TGTGCCAGCAATCCCAGGGGGGAAGAGACCCAGTACTTC. Translated, it gives CASNPRGEETQYF.

The chain uses TRBV11-3 and TRBJ2-7, with 9 bases matching TRBD2. V shed 5 bases, J shed 5 bases, and the junction held 7 bases outside the gene matches. In germline, CDR1 is SGHNT, CDR2 YENEEA. The CDR3 covers 14 residues. This chain's CDR3 is CASSLSGSLNEQYF. CDR3 nucleotide sequence: TGTGCCAGCAGCCTTAGCGGGAGTCTAAACGAGCAGTACTTC.

The V call is TRBV5-6, the J call TRBJ1-5; TRBD1 matches 7 bases. The CDR3 consists of 14 residues. Trimming at V came to 2 bases and at J to 7 bases, leaving 6 bases not matched to a gene. The germline gives CDR1 SGHDT, CDR2 YYEEEE. The CDR3 here is CASSLGGAGQPQHF. The CDR3 region has the DNA TGTGCCAGCAGCTTAGGGGGCGCGGGCCAGCCCCAGCATTTT. Together with reference TRBV5-6 and TRBJ1-5, the CDR3 gives the full variable domain: DAGVTQSPTHLIKTRGQQVTLRCSPKSGHDTVSWYQQALGQGPQFIFQYYEEEERQRGNFPDRFSGHQFPNYSSELNVNALLLGDSALYLCASSLGGAGQPQHFGDGTRLSIL.

With respect to this clone: The sample holds other DNA sequences that translate to the same CDR3. The V gene is TRBV7-9, the J gene TRBJ1-2, with 8 bases identical to TRBD1. V shed 3 bases and J 3 bases; nucleotides not matched to a gene: 3. The germline V gene has CDR1 SEHNR and CDR2 FQNEAQ (reference sequence). The CDR3 length is 14 residues. The CDR3 region has the DNA TGTGCCAGCAGCTTGGGGACAGGAGACTATGGCTACACCTTC. Translation gives CASSLGTGDYGYTF.

There are a few counts of this clone. The rearrangement links TRBV3-1 (or the pseudogene TRBV3-2) to TRBJ2-2; 8 bases fit TRBD1. Per the germline V gene, CDR1 is LGHDT and CDR2 is YNNKEL (reference sequence). The CDR3 covers 15 residues. V was pared by 6 bases and J by 2 bases, with 5 bases of the junction left unmatched. The DNA for the CDR3 is TGTGCCAGCAGACCGCAGGGGGCAAACACCGGGGAGCTGTTTTTT. Translated, it gives CASRPQGANTGELFF.